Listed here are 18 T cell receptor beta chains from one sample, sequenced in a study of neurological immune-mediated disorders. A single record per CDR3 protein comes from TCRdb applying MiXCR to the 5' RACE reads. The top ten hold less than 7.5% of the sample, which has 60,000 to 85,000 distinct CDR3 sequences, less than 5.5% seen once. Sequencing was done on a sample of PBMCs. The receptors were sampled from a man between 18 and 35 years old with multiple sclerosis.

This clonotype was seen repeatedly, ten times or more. CDR3 DNA: TGTGCCAGCTACCTGCAGGGGGCTGCTGGGGCCAACGTCCTGACTTTC. It encodes CASYLQGAAGANVLTF. The gene calls are TRBV2 and TRBJ2-6, with TRBD1 matching 8 bases. The CDR3 is 16 amino acids. CDR1 and CDR2 (germline): SNHLY, FYNNEI. Unmatched junction bases numbered 8, after V lost 8 bases and J lost 2 bases.

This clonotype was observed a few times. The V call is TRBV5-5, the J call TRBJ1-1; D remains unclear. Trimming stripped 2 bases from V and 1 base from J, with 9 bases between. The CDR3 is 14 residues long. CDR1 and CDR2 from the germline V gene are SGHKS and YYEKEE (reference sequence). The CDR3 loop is CASSFLGKNTEAFF. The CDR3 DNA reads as TGTGCCAGCAGCTTCCTAGGGAAGAACACTGAAGCTTTCTTT. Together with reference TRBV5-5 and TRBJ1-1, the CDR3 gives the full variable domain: DAGVTQSPTHLIKTRGQQVTLRCSPISGHKSVSWYQQVLGQGPQFIFQYYEKEERGRGNFPDRFSARQFPNYSSELNVNALLLGDSALYLCASSFLGKNTEAFFGQGTRLTVV.

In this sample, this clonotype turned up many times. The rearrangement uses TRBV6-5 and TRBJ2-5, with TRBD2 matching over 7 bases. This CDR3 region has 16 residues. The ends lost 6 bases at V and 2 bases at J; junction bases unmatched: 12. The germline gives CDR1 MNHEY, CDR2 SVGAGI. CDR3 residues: CASSPGGRVRQETQYF. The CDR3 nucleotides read TGTGCCAGCAGCCCCGGCGGGAGAGTCCGGCAAGAGACCCAGTACTTC.

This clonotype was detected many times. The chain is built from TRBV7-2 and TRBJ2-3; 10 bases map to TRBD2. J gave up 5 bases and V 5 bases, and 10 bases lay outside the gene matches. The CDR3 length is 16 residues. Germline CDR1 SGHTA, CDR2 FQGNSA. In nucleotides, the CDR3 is TGTGCCAGCAGCCCCCGACTAGCGGGCTTAGGAGATACGCAGTATTTT. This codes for CASSPRLAGLGDTQYF. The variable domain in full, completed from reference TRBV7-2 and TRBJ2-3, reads GAGVSQSPSNKVTEKGKDVELRCDPISGHTALYWYRQSLGQGLEFLIYFQGNSAPDKSGLPSDRFSAERTGGSVSTLTIQRTQQEDSAVYLCASSPRLAGLGDTQYFGPGTRLTVL.

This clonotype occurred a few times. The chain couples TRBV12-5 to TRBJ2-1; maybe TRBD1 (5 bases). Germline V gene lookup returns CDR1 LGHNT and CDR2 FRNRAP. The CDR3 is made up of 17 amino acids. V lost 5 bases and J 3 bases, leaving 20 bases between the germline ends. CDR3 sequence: CASGKTALSEIYNEQFF. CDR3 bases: TGTGCTAGTGGTAAGACAGCCCTCTCGGAAATCTACAATGAGCAGTTCTTC.

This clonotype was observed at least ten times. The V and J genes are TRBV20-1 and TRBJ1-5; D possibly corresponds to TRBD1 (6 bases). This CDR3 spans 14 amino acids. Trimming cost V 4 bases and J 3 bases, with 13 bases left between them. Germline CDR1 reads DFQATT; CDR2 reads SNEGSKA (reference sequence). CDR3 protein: CSATLTGPNQPQHF. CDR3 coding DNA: TGCAGTGCTACTCTGACAGGCCCCAATCAGCCCCAGCATTTT.

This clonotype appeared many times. CDR3 protein: CSARDPAGVRNEQFF. In DNA, the CDR3 is TGCAGTGCTAGAGATCCGGCAGGAGTTAGGAATGAGCAGTTCTTC. The chain is built from TRBV20-1 and TRBJ2-1; D remains ambiguous. Germline V gene sequence: CDR1 DFQATT, CDR2 SNEGSKA (reference sequence). V dropped 0 bases and J dropped 7 bases, with 16 bases sitting between them. This CDR3 is 15 amino acids long.

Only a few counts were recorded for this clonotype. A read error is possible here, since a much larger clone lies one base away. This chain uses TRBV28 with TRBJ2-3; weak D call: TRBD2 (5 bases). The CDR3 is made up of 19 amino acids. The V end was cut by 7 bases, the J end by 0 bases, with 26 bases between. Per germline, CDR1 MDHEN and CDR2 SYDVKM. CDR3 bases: TGTGCCAGCAATCATCTTAGGCCTAGGAGGCTGACTAGCACAGATACGCAGTATTTT. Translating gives CASNHLRPRRLTSTDTQYF.

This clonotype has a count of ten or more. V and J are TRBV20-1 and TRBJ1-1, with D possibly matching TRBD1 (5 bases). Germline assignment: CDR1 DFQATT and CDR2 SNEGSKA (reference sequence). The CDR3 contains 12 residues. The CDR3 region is CRGTTTRSEAFF. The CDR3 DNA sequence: TGCAGGGGGACTACGACACGCTCTGAAGCTTTCTTT.

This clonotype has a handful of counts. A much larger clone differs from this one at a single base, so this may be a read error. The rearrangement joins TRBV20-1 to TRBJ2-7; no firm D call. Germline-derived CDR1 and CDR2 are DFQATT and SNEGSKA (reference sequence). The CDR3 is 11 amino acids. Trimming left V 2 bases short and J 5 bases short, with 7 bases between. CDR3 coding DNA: TGCAGTGCTAGAAGCGTGAACGAGCAGTACTTC. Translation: CSARSVNEQYF.

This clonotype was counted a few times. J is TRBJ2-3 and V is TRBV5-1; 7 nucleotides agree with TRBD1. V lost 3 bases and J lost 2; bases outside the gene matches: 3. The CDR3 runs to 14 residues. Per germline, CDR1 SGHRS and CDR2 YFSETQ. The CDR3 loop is CASSSGQVTDTQYF. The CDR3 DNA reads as TGCGCCAGCAGCTCTGGACAGGTCACAGATACGCAGTATTTT.

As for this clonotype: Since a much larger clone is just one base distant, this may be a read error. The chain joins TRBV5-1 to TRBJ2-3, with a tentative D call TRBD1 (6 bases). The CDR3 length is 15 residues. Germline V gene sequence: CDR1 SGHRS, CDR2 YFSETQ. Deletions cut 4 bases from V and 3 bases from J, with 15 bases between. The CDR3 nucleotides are TGCGCCAGCAGCCCAGGGGATAGAGGTACAGATACGCAGTATTTT. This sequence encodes CASSPGDRGTDTQYF.

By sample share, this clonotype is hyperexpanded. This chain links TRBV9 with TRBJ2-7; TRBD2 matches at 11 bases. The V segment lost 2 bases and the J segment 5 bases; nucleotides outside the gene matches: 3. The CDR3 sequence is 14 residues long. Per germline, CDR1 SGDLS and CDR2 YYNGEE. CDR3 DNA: TGTGCCAGCAGCGTTAGCGGGGGGGCCAACGAGCAGTACTTC. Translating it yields CASSVSGGANEQYF.

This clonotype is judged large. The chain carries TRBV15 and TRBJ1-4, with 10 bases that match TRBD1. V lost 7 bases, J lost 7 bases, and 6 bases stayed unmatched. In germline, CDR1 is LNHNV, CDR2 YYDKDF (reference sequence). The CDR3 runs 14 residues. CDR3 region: CATTSDRGREKLFF. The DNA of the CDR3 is TGTGCCACCACCTCAGACAGGGGGCGTGAAAAACTGTTTTTT.

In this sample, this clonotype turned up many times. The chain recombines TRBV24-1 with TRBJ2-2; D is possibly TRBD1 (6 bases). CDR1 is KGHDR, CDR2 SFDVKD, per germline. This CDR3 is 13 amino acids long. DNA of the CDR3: TGTGCTTCACGGGACACTCACACCGGGGAGCTGTTTTTT. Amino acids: CASRDTHTGELFF.

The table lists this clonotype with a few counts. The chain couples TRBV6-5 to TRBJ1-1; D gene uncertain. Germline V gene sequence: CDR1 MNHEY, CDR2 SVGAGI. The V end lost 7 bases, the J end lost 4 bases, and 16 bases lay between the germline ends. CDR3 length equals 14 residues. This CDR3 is CASTISGGATEAFF. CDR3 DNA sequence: TGTGCCAGCACCATCAGCGGCGGCGCCACTGAAGCTTTCTTT.

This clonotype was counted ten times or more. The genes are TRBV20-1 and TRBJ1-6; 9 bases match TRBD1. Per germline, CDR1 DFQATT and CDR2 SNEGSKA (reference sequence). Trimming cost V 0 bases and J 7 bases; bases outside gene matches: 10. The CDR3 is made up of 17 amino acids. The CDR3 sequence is CSARDLGSGQGNSPLHF. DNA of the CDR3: TGCAGTGCTAGAGATTTAGGTAGTGGACAGGGGAATTCACCCCTCCACTTT.

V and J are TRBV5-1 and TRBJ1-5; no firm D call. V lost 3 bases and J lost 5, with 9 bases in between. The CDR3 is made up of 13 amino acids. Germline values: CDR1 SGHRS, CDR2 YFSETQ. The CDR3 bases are TGCGCCAGCAGCTCCTTCGGGGATCAGCCCCAGCATTTT. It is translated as CASSSFGDQPQHF.